This T cell receptor beta chain came from a study of cytotoxic CD8 clonotypes in ibrutinib-treated CLL. Study-level information: After median 68 months, approximately 15 stayed in remission, around twelve progressed; responses some 25 partial, 2 complete. Study-wide findings and caveats: Sustained-remission and progressing patients had different sampling times. A rise in clonality was seen at ibrutinib response, and a fall back toward baseline was seen at progression. Measured clonality at baseline was greater than in age-matched healthy donors and tracked with circulating CD8+ T-cell counts.

CDR1 MDHEN and CDR2 SYDVKM come from the germline V gene. The CDR3 runs 14 residues. Trimming pared 0 bases from V and 6 bases from J, leaving 11 bases between. As for this clone: The antigen is not known.

Using immunoSEQ multiplex PCR, the repertoire was profiled, and TCRdb retains in-frame clones only, with some absent. The sample carries 160,000 or so clones, 70% to 90% recorded once. This receptor was identified in a human donor with chronic lymphocytic leukemia. The V call is TRBV28, the J call TRBJ1-1, with D hard to call. Sequences were derived from PBMCs, sampled at disease progression, from a patient treated with ibrutinib. The CDR3 spells CASSLWRSNPEAFF. The CDR3 bases are TGTGCCAGCAGTTTATGGAGGTCCAATCCTGAAGCTTTCTTT.